This TCR beta chain comes out of a study of regulatory T cells in long-lasting Graves disease (dated by TCRdb to the early 2020s). Notes on the research overall: Persistent Graves' disease meant more than 5 years of antithyroid drug treatment with TSH receptor autoantibodies that stayed positive. Persistent Graves' disease patients were compared with newly diagnosed Graves' disease patients by peripheral blood TCR sequencing and RNA sequencing. The study was registered as a clinical trial and conducted in China. A total of about 35 samples underwent TCR sequencing, from roughly 13 patients with persistent Graves' disease and 20 patients with newly diagnosed Graves' disease. Antithyroid drugs had been taken for approximately 10 years on average by persistent Graves' disease patients in the clinical cohort. The study at large found these results: Compared with newly diagnosed patients, persistent Graves' disease patients had lower TCR Shannon entropy and fewer highly expanded clones, which suggests clonal expansion. Only peripheral blood was studied, because thyroid tissue, the primary lesion, was inaccessible. A larger number of public clonotypes was shared among persistent patients (approximately 2,500) than among newly diagnosed patients (roughly 1,000). The authors noted that the small sample size was a limitation that may lower accuracy. Only the TCR beta chain was sequenced and analyzed. Persistent disease showed preferential use of TRBV28, TRBJ1-2 and TRBJ2-5, whereas newly diagnosed disease favored TRBV20-1 and TRBJ2-1.

Sequences SGHRS (CDR1) and YFSETQ (CDR2) are obtained from the germline V gene. There are 14 amino acids in the CDR3, from cysteine to phenylalanine inclusive. The read is trimmed to its CDR3 DNA, 42 bases read in frame from base 1. About this clonotype itself: The clone's antigen remains unknown. An end of the junction does not agree with germline; a read error may underlie this.

The library relied on multiplex PCR. The instrument was an Illumina HiSeq 4000. To build TCR beta libraries, CDR3 regions were amplified by Arm-PCR using iRepertoire HTBI primers. PCR products were gel purified before sequencing. On the authors' methods: Gene usage analysis of CDR3 amino acid clonotypes relied on the roughly 58 TRBV and around 14 TRBJ segments identified across samples. COPE and FqMerger were used to merge the filtered high-quality paired reads into contigs. BLAST was used to align contigs to IMGT TRBV, TRBD and TRBJ reference genes, and CDR3 was defined according to IMGT. Any clonotype with a frequency above 0.1% was counted as a highly expanded clone. Shannon entropy was used to measure repertoire diversity, and the Gini coefficient was used to measure V-J evenness. A clonotype was considered public if more than one individual shared it. TCRdb ran its own pipeline on the public reads, namely fastp trimming at Q25 and MiXCR clone calling, and kept in-frame beta chains. Entries that share a CDR3 protein sequence are merged under the most common genes and DNA. The V and J calls come from TCRdb's annotation, not from the publication. The sample records 450,000 or so distinct CDR3 sequences, less than 25% of which are singletons. The top ten constitute 7% to 9.5% of the sample.

Per the publication, the time point label means: persistent/refractory GD, antithyroid drugs over 5 years with positive TRAb. RNA was extracted from PBMCs in TRIzol for both TCR sequencing and RNA sequencing. The diagnosis of Graves' disease was made according to American Thyroid Association guidelines. Patients were recruited from an endocrinology department in Xi'an, China. Each patient gave approximately 9 milliliters of peripheral blood, collected in an EDTA anticoagulant tube. PBMCs were isolated by Ficoll Paque Plus density gradient separation without further T cell sorting. An Agilent 2100 Bioanalyzer and agarose gel were used to check RNA quality, while a NanoDrop 2000 measured RNA concentration.

The chain couples TRBV5-1 to TRBJ1-2; no confident D gene assignment can be made. This specimen consisted of peripheral blood mononuclear cells (PBMCs), obtained when the disease was refractory, from a patient treated with antithyroid drugs. The sequence was collected from a female donor with Graves disease. This receptor has the CDR3 CASSLDGENYGYTF. At the DNA level, the sequence is TGCGCCAGCAGTTTGGACGGAGAGAACTATGGCTACACCTTC.